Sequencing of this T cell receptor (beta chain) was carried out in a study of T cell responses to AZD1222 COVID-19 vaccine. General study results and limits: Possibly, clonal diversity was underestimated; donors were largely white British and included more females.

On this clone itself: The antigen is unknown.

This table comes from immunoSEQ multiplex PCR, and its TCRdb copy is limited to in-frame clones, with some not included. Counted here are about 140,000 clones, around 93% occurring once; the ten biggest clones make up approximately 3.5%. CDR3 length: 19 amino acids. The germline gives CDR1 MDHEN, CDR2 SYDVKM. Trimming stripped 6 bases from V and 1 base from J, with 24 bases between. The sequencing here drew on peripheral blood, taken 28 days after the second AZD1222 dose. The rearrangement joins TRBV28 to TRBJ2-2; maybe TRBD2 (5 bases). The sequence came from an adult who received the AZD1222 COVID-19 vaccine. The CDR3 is CASRGQWERLIMNTGELFF. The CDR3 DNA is TGTGCCAGCAGGGGTCAGTGGGAGAGACTAATAATGAACACCGGGGAGCTGTTTTTT.